The 26 T cell receptor beta chains given below trace back to one sample, sequenced in a study of beta chain features in type 1 diabetes. Findings of the study overall: Among patients with Type 1 diabetes, TCRB CDR3s were moderately but significantly shorter in every one of the four CD4+ subsets.

Their recognized antigens are unknown. cDNA synthesis used the whole RNA isolate, giving expressed TCRB sequences. Method: immunoSEQ multiplex PCR; TCRdb's copy keeps in-frame clones and lacks some. The profile shows 300,000 to 450,000 clones, 8.5% to 10% of them singletons. Sequences were obtained from central memory CD4+ T cells from blood. All receptors come from a man between 25 and 39 years old with type 1 diabetes.

This clone occurred a few times. The chain is built from TRBV10-3 and TRBJ2-5; D remains unclear. Looked up from germline, CDR1 is ENHRY and CDR2 is SYGVKD. The CDR3 is 14 residues long. Trimming removed 7 bases at V and 3 bases at J, with 15 bases between. The CDR3 sequence is CAIMVDQNKETQYF. Here the CDR3 DNA reads TGTGCCATCATGGTCGATCAAAACAAAGAGACCCAGTACTTC.

Many counts were recorded for this clone. The chain is built from TRBV5-1 and TRBJ2-3; TRBD2 matches at 14 bases. Trimming removed 4 bases from V and 6 bases from J; junction bases left unmatched: 7. CDR1 SGHRS and CDR2 YFSETQ come from the germline V gene. The length of the CDR3 is 16 residues. CDR3 region: CASSGAGLAGEDTQYF. The DNA for the CDR3 is TGCGCCAGCAGCGGCGCGGGACTAGCGGGAGAGGATACGCAGTATTTT.

The gene calls are TRBV5-4 and TRBJ1-5; D remains ambiguous. V lost 5 bases to trimming and J lost 0 bases, with 9 bases between them. This CDR3 has 14 amino acids. Germline CDR1 reads SGHNT; CDR2 reads YYREEE (reference sequence). Written as DNA, the CDR3 is TGTGCCAGCAGGATCTGGGGTAGCAATCAGCCCCAGCATTTT. Protein: CASRIWGSNQPQHF.

This clone occurred many times. The V call is TRBV28, the J call TRBJ2-3; 7 bases agree with TRBD1. This CDR3 contains 15 residues. After removal of 3 bases from V and 3 bases from J, the junction contained 6 bases not matched to a gene. Germline V lookup: CDR1 MDHEN, CDR2 SYDVKM. CDR3 in amino acids: CASSFGGRGTDTQYF. CDR3 in DNA: TGTGCCAGCAGTTTTGGAGGCAGGGGGACAGATACGCAGTATTTT.

This clone was counted only a few times. V usage is TRBV5-1 and J usage is TRBJ2-7; possible D gene TRBD2, 5 bases. The length of the CDR3 is 14 residues. Per germline, CDR1 SGHRS and CDR2 YFSETQ. V lost 0 bases and J 5 bases, leaving 12 bases between the germline ends. This chain's CDR3 is CASSLGRRQDEQYF. The CDR3 DNA is TGCGCCAGCAGCTTGGGCAGGAGGCAGGACGAGCAGTACTTC.

This clone turned up a few times. The rearrangement links TRBV6-4 to TRBJ2-3; D is unclear. CDR1 is MRHNA, CDR2 SNTAGT, per germline. The CDR3 runs to 12 residues. The germline V and J ends were trimmed by 3 bases and 6 bases, with 7 bases remaining between them. The CDR3, as DNA: TGTGCCAGCAGTGATGACGGGGATACGCAGTATTTT. This sequence encodes CASSDDGDTQYF.

With regard to this clone: This same CDR3 is encoded by further DNA sequences in the sample. V usage is TRBV19 and J usage is TRBJ1-2, with 7 positions matching TRBD1. This CDR3 spans 15 amino acids. Trimming took 1 base from V and 2 from J; bases not matched to a gene: 4. In germline, CDR1 is LNHDA, CDR2 SQIVND (reference sequence). The CDR3 protein is CASSIVGTENYGYTF. DNA of the CDR3: TGTGCCAGTAGTATAGTTGGGACAGAAAACTATGGCTACACCTTC.

This clone has only a few counts. The chain employs TRBV18 and TRBJ2-5; 7 positions match TRBD1. Trimming took 4 bases from V and 5 from J; bases not matched to a gene: 4. Per the germline V gene, CDR1 is KGHSH and CDR2 is LQKENI. The CDR3 runs to 13 residues. CDR3 coding DNA: TGTGCCAGCTCACTTCCGGACAGGGAGACCCAGTACTTC. This gives the protein CASSLPDRETQYF.

This clone came up a few times. The chain links TRBV6-5 to TRBJ2-7, with D hard to call. From germline, CDR1 is MNHEY and CDR2 SVGAGI. V was cut by 6 bases and J by 6 bases, with 15 bases left in between. The CDR3 is 13 residues long. CDR3 sequence (DNA): TGTGCCAGCAGACTCAACCAACGGAGCGAGCAGTACTTC. This sequence encodes CASRLNQRSEQYF.

The rearrangement links TRBV9 to TRBJ2-7; D is perhaps TRBD2 (5 bases). Germline assignment: CDR1 SGDLS and CDR2 YYNGEE. This CDR3 has 14 residues. The V end was cut by 0 bases, the J end by 2 bases, with 9 bases between. CDR3 region: CASSVVAPTYEQYF. The DNA for the CDR3 is TGTGCCAGCAGCGTAGTAGCGCCCACCTACGAGCAGTACTTC. Supplemented by reference TRBV9 and TRBJ2-7, the full variable domain reads DSGVTQTPKHLITATGQRVTLRCSPRSGDLSVYWYQQSLDQGLQFLIQYYNGEERAKGNILERFSAQQFPDLHSELNLSSLELGDSALYFCASSVVAPTYEQYFGPGTRLTVT.

The sample holds a few counts of this clone. The rearrangement joins TRBV4-1 to TRBJ2-7; no firm D call. Trimming left V 0 bases short and J 7 bases short, with 16 bases between. This CDR3 contains 15 residues. Germline loops: CDR1 MGHRA, CDR2 YSYEKL. The CDR3 here is CASSQDNQGGLEQYF. CDR3 DNA: TGCGCCAGCAGCCAAGATAATCAAGGCGGCTTGGAGCAGTACTTC.

Only a few counts were recorded for this clone. This rearrangement joins TRBV5-6 to TRBJ2-1; TRBD2 matches 15 bases. V trimming: 3 bases; J trimming: 9 bases; junction bases outside the gene matches: 7. The CDR3 covers 16 residues. From germline, CDR1 is SGHDT and CDR2 YYEEEE. CDR3 sequence: CASSWGLAGGTGEQFF. The DNA of the CDR3 is TGTGCCAGCAGCTGGGGACTAGCGGGAGGCACGGGTGAGCAGTTCTTC.

In this sample, this clone turned up a few times. The CDR3 DNA is TGTGCCAGCAGCCCCTCGACAGGGCCGGGACTCTATGGCTACACCTTC. It codes for CASSPSTGPGLYGYTF. The rearrangement links TRBV7-3 to TRBJ1-2; 7 nucleotides agree with TRBD1. The J segment lost 4 bases and the V segment lost 5 bases, leaving 13 bases of the junction unmatched. Germline CDR1 reads SGHTA; CDR2 reads FQGTGA. The CDR3 length is 16 residues.

This clone was recorded many times. The V and J genes are TRBV4-1 and TRBJ2-2; perhaps D is TRBD1 or TRBD2 (5 bases each). This CDR3 comprises 14 residues. V shed 4 bases and J shed 5 bases, with 11 bases lying between them. Germline V lookup: CDR1 MGHRA, CDR2 YSYEKL. The CDR3 region has the DNA TGCGCCAGCAGCCCCGGATGGGGGACCGGGGAGCTGTTTTTT. It translates to CASSPGWGTGELFF.

Details on this clone: This specimen includes other DNA sequences encoding the same CDR3. The V gene is TRBV5-4, the J gene TRBJ1-5; 8 bases line up with TRBD1. The CDR3 sequence is 15 residues long. CDR1 and CDR2 (germline): SGHNT, YYREEE (reference sequence). With 4 bases clipped from V and 0 bases from J, the junction kept 3 bases outside the gene matches. The CDR3 DNA reads as TGTGCCAGCAGCCCAGGGACAGGTAGCAATCAGCCCCAGCATTTT. Amino acid sequence: CASSPGTGSNQPQHF.

In its sample, this clone was seen many times. Other DNA sequences within the sample encode an identical CDR3. The chain links TRBV27 to TRBJ1-5; D unresolved. V gave up 1 base and J gave up 6 bases, with 4 bases separating them. CDR1 MNHEY and CDR2 SMNVEV come from the germline V gene (reference sequence). The CDR3 consists of 12 residues. The DNA for the CDR3 is TGTGCCAGCAGTTTATTGGGTCAGCCCCAGCATTTT. It yields the protein CASSLLGQPQHF.

This clone showed up just a few times. The gene calls are TRBV4-1 and TRBJ1-1; D unclear. Germline V lookup: CDR1 MGHRA, CDR2 YSYEKL. Deletions cut 5 bases from V and 5 bases from J, with 12 bases between. CDR3 size: 13 residues. This chain's CDR3 is CASSKSRGTEAFF. CDR3 bases: TGCGCCAGCAGCAAGAGCCGGGGTACTGAAGCTTTCTTT.

This clone was picked up a small number of times. The chain combines TRBV9 with TRBJ1-2; 9 positions match TRBD1. V gave up 0 bases and J gave up 4 bases; unmatched junction bases: 10. The CDR3 runs 17 residues. Germline V CDR1 and CDR2: SGDLS, YYNGEE. The CDR3 protein is CASSVVPPGQGAYGYTF. The CDR3 bases are TGTGCCAGCAGCGTAGTCCCCCCGGGACAGGGTGCCTATGGCTACACCTTC.

With respect to this clone: At one boundary the junction diverges from the germline segment, which might be a read error. This chain joins TRBV7-7 and TRBJ2-5; D possibly corresponds to TRBD2 (5 bases). CDR1 is SSHAT, CDR2 FNYEAQ, per germline (reference sequence). The CDR3 is made up of 15 amino acids. The CDR3 bases are TGTGCTAGCAGCTTACTTTCGGGATTCCAAGCGACCCAGTACTTC. Translating it yields CASSLLSGFQATQYF.

In this sample, this clone turned up many times. The chain has TRBV19 and TRBJ2-1, with a possible D match to TRBD2 (5 bases). The CDR3 runs to 15 residues. The V end was cut by 1 base, the J end by 4 bases, with 11 bases between. Germline loops: CDR1 LNHDA, CDR2 SQIVND (reference sequence). CDR3 sequence reads: CASSIASGGYNEQFF. In nucleotides, the CDR3 is TGTGCCAGTAGTATAGCCAGCGGCGGATACAATGAGCAGTTCTTC. The full variable domain, completed using reference TRBV19 and TRBJ2-1, is DGGITQSPKYLFRKEGQNVTLSCEQNLNHDAMYWYRQDPGQGLRLIYYSQIVNDFQKGDIAEGYSVSREKKESFPLTVTSAQKNPTAFYLCASSIASGGYNEQFFGPGTRLTVL.

This clone was detected ten times or more. J is TRBJ2-2 and V is TRBV10-3, with a weak D call TRBD1 (5 bases). Germline CDR1 is ENHRY and CDR2 is SYGVKD. V lost 8 bases, J lost 2 bases, and 18 bases lay in between. The CDR3 has 16 amino acids. The CDR3 spells CAIAQGSGSNTGELFF. DNA for the CDR3: TGTGCCATCGCTCAGGGTTCAGGGTCTAACACCGGGGAGCTGTTTTTT.

The rearrangement joins TRBV28 to TRBJ2-5; no clear D. Germline CDR1 and CDR2: MDHEN and SYDVKM. Trimming shortened V by 3 bases and J by 5 bases, and 4 bases separated the two germline ends. The CDR3 has 11 amino acids. The CDR3 DNA reads as TGTGCCAGCAGTTTTGCGGAGACCCAGTACTTC. Encoded protein: CASSFAETQYF.

The chain is built from TRBV27 and TRBJ1-5; D is ambiguous. CDR3 length: 14 amino acids. V lost 4 bases and J 7 bases, leaving 14 bases between the germline ends. CDR1 is MNHEY, CDR2 SMNVEV, per germline (reference sequence). The CDR3 protein is CASSYNGGKQPQHF. CDR3 bases: TGTGCCAGCAGTTACAACGGAGGGAAACAGCCCCAGCATTTT.

The chain employs TRBV5-1 and TRBJ2-7, with 9 bases aligning to TRBD2. The CDR3 length is 15 residues. The germline CDR1 and CDR2 sequences are SGHRS and YFSETQ. Germline trimming cut 0 bases from V and 5 bases from J; bases unmatched to any gene: 6. CDR3 in DNA: TGCGCCAGCAGCTTGGGGATAGCGGGAGTCGACGAGCAGTACTTC. Translating gives CASSLGIAGVDEQYF.

The table lists this clone with a few counts. The chain carries TRBV9 and TRBJ2-7; unclear D gene. This CDR3 contains 15 residues. V lost 2 bases and J lost 3, with 15 bases in between. Germline V lookup: CDR1 SGDLS, CDR2 YYNGEE. The CDR3 is CASSVGLGSSYEQYF. The CDR3 DNA reads TGTGCCAGCAGCGTCGGATTGGGGTCAAGCTACGAGCAGTACTTC.

This clone was seen only a few times. The J gene is TRBJ2-2, the V gene TRBV5-1; weak D call: TRBD1 (6 bases). V was cut by 0 bases and J by 2 bases, with 11 bases left in between. Germline assignment: CDR1 SGHRS and CDR2 YFSETQ. This CDR3 has 16 amino acids. CDR3 residues: CASSLGRTANTGELFF. The CDR3 DNA sequence: TGCGCCAGCAGCTTGGGTAGGACAGCCAACACCGGGGAGCTGTTTTTT. The variable domain in full, completed from reference TRBV5-1 and TRBJ2-2, reads KAGVTQTPRYLIKTRGQQVTLSCSPISGHRSVSWYQQTPGQGLQFLFEYFSETQRNKGNFPGRFSGRQFSNSRSEMNVSTLELGDSALYLCASSLGRTANTGELFFGEGSRLTVL.